The present T cell receptor (beta chain) was sequenced within a study of T cell repertoires in cytomegalovirus infection. Study details: From public TCR beta signatures came an indication of both CMV infection and matching HLA type.

Points from the study as a whole: Pooled public TCR beta family frequency picked out CMV carriers with the relevant HLA. Across the ex vivo response, the dominant clonotypes were HLA-C-restricted CMV-specific TCR beta clonotypes.

There are 13 residues in the CDR3. V was cut by 0 bases and J by 8 bases, with 10 bases left in between. From germline, CDR1 is SGHDN and CDR2 FVKESK. One entry per CDR3 protein results from TCRdb running MiXCR on the reads. The sample consists of 130,000 or so distinct CDR3 sequences, 5.5% to 7% of them appearing once. This clonotype has a count of ten or more. Its cognate antigen is unknown. The source of this sequence is a human donor in good health (CMV status not recorded). Some clones in this sample may be carry-over from other donors' samples. Sequencing was done on a sample of PBMCs. V usage is TRBV14 and J usage is TRBJ1-1, with D hard to call. Here the CDR3 DNA reads TGTGCCAGCAGCCAAGAACGGACTACGGAAGCTTTCTTT. It specifies CASSQERTTEAFF. Using reference TRBV14 and TRBJ1-1 for the parts outside the CDR3, the full variable domain is EAGVTQFPSHSVIEKGQTVTLRCDPISGHDNLYWYRRVMGKEIKFLLHFVKESKQDESGMPNNRFLAERTGGTYSTLKVQPAELEDSGVYFCASSQERTTEAFFGQGTRLTVV.